This entry lists 21 T cell receptor beta chains sequenced from one sample in a study of cytomegalovirus exposure and HLA in healthy donors. Use of 60 Vbeta and 13 Jbeta primers characterized the PCR. The protocol was immunoSEQ multiplex PCR, while the TCRdb copy is restricted to in-frame clones and leaves out a portion. The sample carries more than 90,000 clones, under 85% recorded once. Sample: PBMCs. Every receptor here comes from a woman aged 35 to 49 in good health and CMV-seropositive.

This chain uses TRBV13 with TRBJ2-2; D not certain. Germline V gene lookup returns CDR1 PRHDT and CDR2 FYEKMQ (reference sequence). Trimming pared 5 bases from V and 0 bases from J, leaving 13 bases between. The CDR3 totals 16 residues. CDR3 DNA sequence: TGTGCCAGCAGCGCCCGACTCAAAACGAACACCGGGGAGCTGTTTTTT. It translates to CASSARLKTNTGELFF.

This clone was seen a single time. The rearrangement joins TRBV9 to TRBJ2-3; 9 bases line up with TRBD1. Trimming removed 5 bases from V and 1 base from J; junction bases left unmatched: 14. The germline V gene has CDR1 SGDLS and CDR2 YYNGEE. The CDR3 totals 18 residues. In DNA form, the CDR3 reads TGTGCCAGCAGGGGAGGGGGGGGACAGGGTCAAGGCACAGATACGCAGTATTTT. This codes for CASRGGGGQGQGTDTQYF. The full variable domain, rest sourced from reference TRBV9 and TRBJ2-3, is DSGVTQTPKHLITATGQRVTLRCSPRSGDLSVYWYQQSLDQGLQFLIQYYNGEERAKGNILERFSAQQFPDLHSELNLSSLELGDSALYFCASRGGGGQGQGTDTQYFGPGTRLTVL.

This clone is labeled medium-sized. The V gene is TRBV19, the J gene TRBJ1-2, with 12 bases identical to TRBD1. Trimming at V came to 6 bases and at J to 8 bases, leaving 10 bases not matched to a gene. The germline CDR1 and CDR2 sequences are LNHDA and SQIVND (reference sequence). The CDR3 spans 15 residues. CDR3 sequence reads: CASSLRGQGAKGYTF. The DNA of the CDR3 is TGTGCCAGTAGCCTCAGGGGACAGGGGGCAAAAGGCTACACCTTC.

The V and J genes are TRBV5-1 and TRBJ2-5, with 7 bases that match TRBD1. This CDR3 region has 15 residues. V trimming: 1 base; J trimming: 3 bases; junction bases outside the gene matches: 6. Per germline, CDR1 SGHRS and CDR2 YFSETQ. In DNA, the CDR3 is TGCGCCAGCAGCTTGTCGGTAGGGGGCAAAGAGACCCAGTACTTC. Translated: CASSLSVGGKETQYF.

This clone was detected only once. The genes are TRBV2 and TRBJ2-7, with 10 bases that match TRBD2. J lost 1 base, V lost 7 bases, and 4 bases had no gene match. The V gene's germline CDR1 is SNHLY and CDR2 FYNNEI. The CDR3 covers 14 residues. In DNA form, the CDR3 reads TGTGCCAGCACGACTAGCGGGTTTTCCTACGAGCAGTACTTC. Translation: CASTTSGFSYEQYF.

The sample holds one count of this clone. This chain connects TRBV30 to TRBJ2-5; 9 nucleotides agree with TRBD2. In germline, CDR1 is GTSNPN, CDR2 SVGIG (reference sequence). Trimming removed 3 bases from V and 4 bases from J; junction bases left unmatched: 9. There are 15 residues in the CDR3. As DNA, the CDR3 is TGTGCCTGGAGGCTCCCGACACTAGCGGGAGAGACCCAGTACTTC. Encoded protein: CAWRLPTLAGETQYF.

This chain connects TRBV7-9 to TRBJ2-1, with 7 bases fitting TRBD2. The CDR3 spans 15 residues. Trimming cost V 5 bases and J 1 base; bases outside gene matches: 5. Germline CDR1 SEHNR, CDR2 FQNEAQ (reference sequence). The CDR3 nucleotides read TGTGCCAGCAGCCCTAGCGGAGTATCCTACAATGAGCAGTTCTTC. Translated: CASSPSGVSYNEQFF.

The chain couples TRBV5-8 to TRBJ2-5, with TRBD1 matching over 12 bases. The V segment lost 0 bases and the J segment 2 bases; nucleotides outside the gene matches: 2. Germline-derived CDR1 and CDR2 are SGHTS and YDEGEE. The CDR3 is 16 residues long. The CDR3 DNA reads as TGTGCCAGCAGCTTGGGGGACAGGGGGCTTCAAGAGACCCAGTACTTC. It encodes CASSLGDRGLQETQYF.

The chain joins TRBV5-4 to TRBJ1-2; TRBD1 is a possible D gene (6 bases). Looked up from germline, CDR1 is SGHNT and CDR2 is YYREEE (reference sequence). The V gene lost 5 bases and the J gene lost 4 bases, with 21 bases spanning the gap. The CDR3 runs 16 residues. The CDR3: CASRDSNDPRLYGYTF. DNA for the CDR3: TGTGCCAGCAGGGACAGTAACGACCCCCGCCTCTATGGCTACACCTTC.

The genes are TRBV19 and TRBJ2-7; maybe TRBD2 (7 bases). Trimming removed 7 bases from V and 3 bases from J, with 13 bases in between. CDR1 is LNHDA, CDR2 SQIVND, per germline (reference sequence). The CDR3 has 13 amino acids. The CDR3 sequence is CASMGGPYYEQYF. The CDR3 nucleotides read TGTGCCAGTATGGGGGGGCCGTACTACGAGCAGTACTTC.

The chain joins TRBV18 to TRBJ2-5; D is perhaps TRBD1 (5 bases). The CDR3 runs to 14 residues. In germline, CDR1 is KGHSH, CDR2 LQKENI. V lost 3 bases and J lost 5, with 13 bases in between. This CDR3 reads CASSPSWGKETQYF. DNA of the CDR3: TGTGCCAGCTCACCTAGCTGGGGCAAGGAGACCCAGTACTTC. The full variable domain, completed using reference TRBV18 and TRBJ2-5, is NAGVMQNPRHLVRRRGQEARLRCSPMKGHSHVYWYRQLPEEGLKFMVYLQKENIIDESGMPKERFSAEFPKEGPSILRIQQVVRGDSAAYFCASSPSWGKETQYFGPGTRLLVL.

This clone is medium-sized in the sample. This chain uses TRBV4-1 with TRBJ2-7; TRBD1 might be the D (5 bases). Looked up from germline, CDR1 is MGHRA and CDR2 is YSYEKL. With 0 bases removed from V and 3 bases from J, the gap between germline ends came to 12 bases. CDR3 length: 15 residues. The CDR3 here is CASSQDSQGVYEQYF. The CDR3 coding sequence is TGCGCCAGCAGCCAAGATTCGCAGGGCGTCTACGAGCAGTACTTC.

This sequence joins TRBV28 and TRBJ2-1, with a possible D match to TRBD2 (6 bases). CDR3 size: 15 residues. V lost 6 bases and J 2 bases, leaving 14 bases between the germline ends. Germline CDR1 is MDHEN and CDR2 is SYDVKM. Here the CDR3 DNA reads TGTGCCAGCAGCCCGGGAGCGGGCACCTACAATGAGCAGTTCTTC. Protein product: CASSPGAGTYNEQFF.

In its sample, this clone was seen a few times. The rearrangement links TRBV7-9 to TRBJ1-2; D gene unclear. V was pared by 1 base and J by 10 bases, with 7 bases between. Germline CDR1 and CDR2: SEHNR and FQNEAQ (reference sequence). The CDR3 runs 11 residues. The CDR3 protein is CASSLEHHYTF. DNA of the CDR3: TGTGCCAGCAGCTTAGAACACCACTACACCTTC.

V usage is TRBV7-8 and J usage is TRBJ2-5; 10 bases are shared with TRBD2. V was pared by 1 base and J by 5 bases, with 7 bases of the junction left unmatched. In germline, CDR1 is SGHVS, CDR2 FQNEAQ. This CDR3 spans 16 amino acids. The CDR3 sequence is CASSLVGSGRSETQYF. DNA for the CDR3: TGTGCCAGCAGCTTAGTGGGTAGCGGGAGGTCTGAGACCCAGTACTTC.

This clone was observed once. V and J are TRBV2 and TRBJ2-5; the match to TRBD1 covers 9 bases. The germline V gene encodes CDR1 SNHLY and CDR2 FYNNEI. V lost 4 bases, J lost 5 bases, and 5 bases stayed unmatched. CDR3 length: 14 residues. CDR3 sequence: CASSGDRGLETQYF. CDR3 sequence (DNA): TGTGCCAGCAGTGGCGACAGGGGGTTGGAGACCCAGTACTTC.

The V and J genes are TRBV28 and TRBJ2-5, with 9 bases that match TRBD1. The junction had 4 bases not matched to a gene; V was cut back by 6 bases and J by 5 bases. The CDR3 loop spans 13 amino acids. From germline, CDR1 is MDHEN and CDR2 SYDVKM. The CDR3 is CASSRDRGETQYF. The DNA for the CDR3 is TGTGCCAGCAGCAGAGACAGGGGGGAGACCCAGTACTTC.

The chain recombines TRBV10-3 with TRBJ2-5, with TRBD2 identical over 12 bases. The J segment lost 0 bases and the V segment lost 3 bases, leaving 8 bases of the junction unmatched. The CDR3 extends over 18 amino acids. Germline loops: CDR1 ENHRY, CDR2 SYGVKD. CDR3 loop: CAISEPTSGSGYQETQYF. The CDR3 coding sequence is TGTGCCATCAGTGAACCGACTAGCGGGAGTGGTTACCAAGAGACCCAGTACTTC.

This chain links TRBV30 with TRBJ2-7; D call uncertain. The germline CDR1 and CDR2 sequences are GTSNPN and SVGIG (reference sequence). This CDR3 contains 11 residues. V was cut by 2 bases and J by 6 bases, with 8 bases left in between. This CDR3 is CAWSLAGEQYF. CDR3 bases: TGTGCCTGGAGTTTGGCTGGCGAGCAGTACTTC.

This chain uses TRBV4-1 with TRBJ2-7; possible D gene TRBD2, 6 bases. Trimming cost V 0 bases and J 4 bases, with 16 bases left between them. The CDR3 loop spans 16 amino acids. Germline CDR1 MGHRA, CDR2 YSYEKL. CDR3 in amino acids: CASSQEGSSGYYEQYF. CDR3 coding DNA: TGCGCCAGCAGCCAAGAAGGCAGTAGCGGATATTACGAGCAGTACTTC.

The rearrangement uses TRBV28 and TRBJ2-7; TRBD1 agrees at 8 bases. There are 14 residues in the CDR3. With V trimmed by 2 bases and J by 6 bases, 6 bases remained unmatched. In germline, CDR1 is MDHEN, CDR2 SYDVKM. The DNA for the CDR3 is TGTGCCAGCAGTTTAGACCTACAGGGGGGCGAGCAGTACTTC. It yields the protein CASSLDLQGGEQYF.